This is a list of T cell receptor beta chains from one sample in a study of beta chain features in type 1 diabetes. Generated by immunoSEQ multiplex PCR, the TCRdb table keeps only in-frame clones and is missing some. The sample holds more than 110,000 clones, 6.5% to 8.5% seen once. Sequencing used central memory CD4+ T cells from blood. The receptors come from a woman in her twenties or thirties in good health. Each CDR3 is given with its conserved first and last residue. A D gene is named only where the DNA matches it firmly. Not all rows give a size; the values are once, few, many and, for expanded clones, a class.

CDR3: CASSESLARYQETQYF; DNA: TGTGCCAGCAGTGAATCCCTAGCGAGATACCAAGAGACCCAGTACTTC; J: TRBJ2-5; V: TRBV2; size: few; D: NA
CDR3: CASSSPNPNTEAFF; DNA: TGTGCCAGCAGCTCCCCAAATCCGAACACTGAAGCTTTCTTT; J: TRBJ1-1; V: TRBV5-6; size: NA; D: NA
CDR3: CASSDTDYGYTF; DNA: TGTGCCAGCAGTGACACCGACTATGGCTACACCTTC; J: TRBJ1-2; V: TRBV6-6; size: NA; D: NA
CDR3: CASSTRDRRSYEQYF; DNA: TGTGCCAGCAGCACTAGGGACAGGAGATCCTACGAGCAGTACTTC; J: TRBJ2-7; V: TRBV28; size: NA; D: TRBD1
CDR3: CASTKPGSYNEQFF; DNA: TGTGCCAGCACAAAACCCGGGTCTTACAATGAGCAGTTCTTC; J: TRBJ2-1; V: TRBV6-6; size: NA; D: NA
CDR3: CAISVLASEQFF; DNA: TGTGCCATCAGTGTACTAGCAAGTGAGCAGTTCTTC; J: TRBJ2-1; V: TRBV10-3; size: NA; D: NA
CDR3: CASSEYREQYF; DNA: TGTGCCAGCAGCGAGTATAGAGAGCAGTACTTC; J: TRBJ2-7; V: TRBV7-9; size: few; D: NA
CDR3: CSVEDRGATYEQYF; DNA: TGCAGCGTTGAAGACAGGGGTGCCACCTACGAGCAGTACTTC; J: TRBJ2-7; V: TRBV29-1; size: many; D: NA
CDR3: CASSLTGPPDTQYF; DNA: TGTGCCAGCAGCTTAACAGGGCCCCCAGATACGCAGTATTTT; J: TRBJ2-3; V: TRBV11-2; size: few; D: NA
CDR3: CASSLPGTGEETQYF; DNA: TGTGCCAGCAGTTTACCCGGGACAGGGGAAGAGACCCAGTACTTC; J: TRBJ2-5; V: TRBV28; size: few; D: TRBD1
CDR3: CAISPRGLEQFF; DNA: TGTGCCATCAGCCCTCGGGGTCTTGAGCAGTTCTTC; J: TRBJ2-1; V: TRBV10-3; size: many; D: NA
CDR3: CSARRLAGVKDTQYF; DNA: TGCAGCGCCCGTCGGCTAGCGGGAGTCAAAGATACGCAGTATTTT; J: TRBJ2-3; V: TRBV29-1; size: many; D: TRBD2
CDR3: CASSLGQAPNYGYTF; DNA: TGCGCCAGCAGCTTGGGACAGGCCCCTAACTATGGCTACACCTTC; J: TRBJ1-2; V: TRBV5-1; size: NA; D: NA
CDR3: CASSPPSGSSYNEQFF; DNA: TGTGCCAGCTCACCACCTAGCGGGAGCTCCTACAATGAGCAGTTCTTC; J: TRBJ2-1; V: TRBV18; size: NA; D: TRBD2
CDR3: CASSYGPGGTDTQYF; DNA: TGTGCCAGCAGTTACGGCCCTGGGGGGACAGATACGCAGTATTTT; J: TRBJ2-3; V: TRBV11-2; size: few; D: NA
CDR3: CASSVTEATGEQYF; DNA: TGTGCCAGCAGTGTTACAGAAGCCACAGGCGAGCAGTACTTC; J: TRBJ2-7; V: TRBV2; size: few; D: NA
CDR3: CASSLTTGRAGETQYF; DNA: TGTGCCAGCAGCTTAACGACCGGGAGGGCCGGGGAGACCCAGTACTTC; J: TRBJ2-5; V: TRBV7-9; size: NA; D: TRBD2
CDR3: CASSVGPSGRLGNEQFF; DNA: TGTGCCAGCAGCGTAGGCCCTAGCGGGAGGCTGGGCAATGAGCAGTTCTTC; J: TRBJ2-1; V: TRBV9; size: NA; D: TRBD2
CDR3: CASSDPFSQPQHF; DNA: TGTGCCAGCAGTGATCCGTTCAGTCAGCCCCAGCATTTT; J: TRBJ1-5; V: TRBV6-1; size: NA; D: NA
CDR3: CASSRGEGKTEAFF; DNA: TGTGCCAGCAGCCGAGGTGAAGGAAAGACTGAAGCTTTCTTT; J: TRBJ1-1; V: TRBV6-1; size: few; D: NA
CDR3: CASRTGGYGYTF; DNA: TGTGCCAGTAGGACAGGGGGCTATGGCTACACCTTC; J: TRBJ1-2; V: TRBV19; size: NA; D: TRBD1
CDR3: CASSPGTGISTDTQYF; DNA: TGTGCCAGCAGCCCCGGGACTGGAATCAGCACAGATACGCAGTATTTT; J: TRBJ2-3; V: TRBV7-3; size: NA; D: NA
CDR3: CASSHVRGITDTQYF; DNA: TGTGCCAGCAGCCACGTGAGGGGGATCACAGATACGCAGTATTTT; J: TRBJ2-3; V: TRBV14; size: few; D: NA
CDR3: CASSRGLAGVDEQYF; DNA: TGTGCCAGCAGCCGGGGACTAGCGGGAGTAGACGAGCAGTACTTC; J: TRBJ2-7; V: TRBV7-3; size: few; D: TRBD2
CDR3: CASSLSSGRGYEQYF; DNA: TGTGCCAGCAGTTTATCCTCTGGGCGGGGCTACGAGCAGTACTTC; J: TRBJ2-7; V: TRBV28; size: NA; D: NA
CDR3: CASSERSGSYNEQFF; DNA: TGTGCCAGCAGTGAAAGGAGCGGATCCTACAATGAGCAGTTCTTC; J: TRBJ2-1; V: TRBV6-1; size: NA; D: NA
CDR3: CASIPSGGNNEQYF; DNA: TGTGCCAGCATCCCTAGCGGGGGTAATAACGAGCAGTACTTC; J: TRBJ2-7; V: TRBV7-9; size: many; D: TRBD2
CDR3: CASIKGGGDVHGYTF; DNA: TGTGCCAGCATTAAAGGGGGGGGCGATGTGCATGGCTACACCTTC; J: TRBJ1-2; V: TRBV2; size: few; D: NA
CDR3: CSVRGGNTEAFF; DNA: TGCAGCGTGAGAGGGGGGAACACTGAAGCTTTCTTT; J: TRBJ1-1; V: TRBV29-1; size: many; D: NA
CDR3: CASSPRQGYEQYF; DNA: TGTGCCAGCAGTCCTCGACAGGGCTACGAGCAGTACTTC; J: TRBJ2-7; V: TRBV6-1; size: NA; D: TRBD1
CDR3: CSVEGQGAPTDTQYF; DNA: TGCAGCGTCGAAGGCCAGGGGGCCCCCACAGATACGCAGTATTTT; J: TRBJ2-3; V: TRBV29-1; size: many; D: TRBD1
CDR3: CASSTGTVNYGYTF; DNA: TGTGCCAGCAGCACCGGGACAGTGAACTATGGCTACACCTTC; J: TRBJ1-2; V: TRBV28; size: NA; D: TRBD1
CDR3: CASSPLDRENQPQHF; DNA: TGTGCCAGCAGTCCCCTGGACAGGGAAAATCAGCCCCAGCATTTT; J: TRBJ1-5; V: TRBV6-5; size: NA; D: TRBD1
CDR3: CASRGQGFTEAFF; DNA: TGTGCCAGCAGGGGACAGGGCTTCACTGAAGCTTTCTTT; J: TRBJ1-1; V: TRBV7-9; size: few; D: TRBD1
CDR3: CASSSSTDTQYF; DNA: TGTGCCAGCAGCTCGAGCACAGATACGCAGTATTTT; J: TRBJ2-3; V: TRBV7-2; size: NA; D: NA